These 4 T cell receptor beta chains were sequenced from one sample in a study of cytomegalovirus exposure and HLA in healthy donors. The study ran its PCR with 60 Vbeta and 13 Jbeta primers. Sequencing was performed with immunoSEQ multiplex PCR; in TCRdb, only in-frame clones are kept and a portion is missing. The table includes under 200,000 clones, approximately 79% detected once. Sequenced sample: PBMCs. These receptors all stem from a human donor in good health.

The rearrangement links TRBV11-2 to TRBJ1-1; 8 positions agree with TRBD1. Trimming took 0 bases from V and 0 from J; bases not matched to a gene: 6. CDR3 size: 17 residues. Germline CDR1 is SGHAT and CDR2 is FQNNGV. CDR3 loop: CASSLDMTGVLNTEAFF. The CDR3, as DNA: TGTGCCAGCAGCTTAGATATGACAGGGGTTCTGAACACTGAAGCTTTCTTT. The whole variable domain, remainder taken from reference TRBV11-2 and TRBJ1-1, is EAGVAQSPRYKIIEKRQSVAFWCNPISGHATLYWYQQILGQGPKLLIQFQNNGVVDDSQLPKDRFSAERLKGVDSTLKIQPAKLEDSAVYLCASSLDMTGVLNTEAFFGQGTRLTVV.

The J gene is TRBJ2-2, the V gene TRBV11-3; maybe TRBD2 (5 bases). The CDR3 has 14 amino acids. Deletions cut 6 bases from V and 4 bases from J, with 12 bases between. CDR1 is SGHNT and CDR2 is YENEEA in the germline V gene. This CDR3 is CASRDSLATGELFF. The DNA of the CDR3 is TGTGCCAGCAGGGACTCCCTGGCCACCGGGGAGCTGTTTTTT. Filled out from reference TRBV11-3 and TRBJ2-2, the complete variable domain reads EAGVVQSPRYKIIEKKQPVAFWCNPISGHNTLYWYLQNLGQGPELLIRYENEEAVDDSQLPKDRFSAERLKGVDSTLKIQPAELGDSAVYLCASRDSLATGELFFGEGSRLTVL.

The chain joins TRBV6-6 to TRBJ2-7, with 7 bases matching TRBD1. The V segment lost 2 bases and the J segment 6 bases; nucleotides outside the gene matches: 7. The CDR3 covers 14 residues. CDR1 and CDR2 from the germline V gene are MNHNY and SVGAGI (reference sequence). For the CDR3, the DNA is TGTGCCAGCAGTTACGTGGACAGGTTTGTCGAGCAGTACTTC. This sequence encodes CASSYVDRFVEQYF.

V and J are TRBV5-1 and TRBJ2-1, with a tentative D call TRBD1 (6 bases). Looked up from germline, CDR1 is SGHRS and CDR2 is YFSETQ. This CDR3 comprises 15 residues. V was cut by 4 bases and J by 0 bases, with 11 bases left in between. CDR3 sequence: CASSPQGYSYNEQFF. The CDR3 DNA is TGCGCCAGCAGCCCACAGGGTTACTCCTACAATGAGCAGTTCTTC.